The 22 T cell receptor beta chains below all came from one sample that was sequenced in a study of chemoradiotherapy in HPV16-positive cancers. Sequencing used immunoSEQ multiplex PCR; TCRdb keeps in-frame clones, though not all of them. In the table there are some 17,000 clones, roughly 90% of which are singletons. The material was blood, obtained from a patient who underwent chemoradiotherapy. These receptors originate from a human donor with HPV-associated anogenital cancer.

The chain is built from TRBV5-4 and TRBJ2-2, with D possibly matching TRBD2 (6 bases). The CDR3 sequence is 14 residues long. The V end lost 5 bases, the J end lost 7 bases, and 15 bases lay between the germline ends. Germline CDR1 is SGHNT and CDR2 is YYREEE (reference sequence). Written as DNA, the CDR3 is TGTGCCAGCAGTCCTAGCGCCCTCGACGGGGAGCTGTTTTTT. The encoded protein is CASSPSALDGELFF.

This clone was seen once. This chain joins TRBV2 and TRBJ2-5, with 8 bases matching TRBD1. CDR3 size: 14 residues. V was pared by 4 bases and J by 5 bases, with 6 bases of the junction left unmatched. Per the germline V gene, CDR1 is SNHLY and CDR2 is FYNNEI. This CDR3 reads CASSAGQGGETQYF. The CDR3 DNA reads as TGTGCCAGCAGTGCTGGACAGGGTGGGGAGACCCAGTACTTC. The full variable domain, with the rest looked up from reference TRBV2 and TRBJ2-5, is EPEVTQTPSHQVTQMGQEVILRCVPISNHLYFYWYRQILGQKVEFLVSFYNNEISEKSEIFDDQFSVERPDGSNFTLKIRSTKLEDSAMYFCASSAGQGGETQYFGPGTRLLVL.

CDR3 sequence: CASIEKELRGELFF. The CDR3 bases are TGTGCCAGCATCGAAAAAGAGTTACGCGGGGAGCTGTTTTTT. This chain uses TRBV7-2 with TRBJ2-2; D is unresolved. V lost 7 bases and J lost 7, with 16 bases in between. The CDR3 is 14 residues long. Germline V lookup: CDR1 SGHTA, CDR2 FQGNSA.

This rearrangement joins TRBV5-1 to TRBJ2-1, with TRBD1 as a possible D gene (7 bases). Germline V gene sequence: CDR1 SGHRS, CDR2 YFSETQ. This CDR3 has 16 amino acids. V dropped 1 base and J dropped 8 bases, with 19 bases sitting between them. The CDR3 coding sequence is TGCGCCAGCAGCTTGTCCGAATCCAGGGGGGCCTATGAGCAGTTCTTC. It yields the protein CASSLSESRGAYEQFF.

The CDR3 is CASRDLDGTEAFF. The CDR3 DNA follows: TGTGCCAGCAGAGACCTCGACGGCACTGAAGCTTTCTTT. This chain links TRBV5-5 with TRBJ1-1; D unresolved. The CDR3 consists of 13 residues. Trimming pared 5 bases from V and 4 bases from J, leaving 12 bases between. Germline CDR1 is SGHKS and CDR2 is YYEKEE (reference sequence).

This clone came up once. The gene calls are TRBV6-5 and TRBJ1-5, with TRBD1 identical over 9 bases. Losses at the gene ends were 4 bases for V and 1 base for J; bases not matched to a gene: 5. CDR3 length equals 16 residues. CDR1 and CDR2 (germline): MNHEY, SVGAGI. CDR3 amino acids: CASSSTGGISNQPQHF. In nucleotides, the CDR3 is TGTGCCAGCAGTTCGACAGGGGGGATAAGCAATCAGCCCCAGCATTTT.

The J gene is TRBJ1-4, the V gene TRBV19, with D perhaps matching TRBD1 (6 bases). The CDR3 runs to 14 residues. Deletions cut 10 bases from V and 8 bases from J, with 20 bases between. Germline V CDR1 and CDR2: LNHDA, SQIVND (reference sequence). Here the CDR3 DNA reads TGTGCCACCGGTTTAAGGGGGTTGGAAGAAAAACTGTTTTTT. Its protein is CATGLRGLEEKLFF. Full variable domain (rest looked up from reference TRBV19 and TRBJ1-4): DGGITQSPKYLFRKEGQNVTLSCEQNLNHDAMYWYRQDPGQGLRLIYYSQIVNDFQKGDIAEGYSVSREKKESFPLTVTSAQKNPTAFYLCATGLRGLEEKLFFGSGTQLSVL.

This clone was found once. V and J are TRBV6-1 and TRBJ1-6; unclear D gene. This CDR3 spans 15 amino acids. Deletions cut 4 bases from V and 8 bases from J, with 15 bases between. Germline V gene lookup returns CDR1 MNHNS and CDR2 SASEGT. The CDR3 DNA sequence: TGTGCCAGCAGTGCCTCCTCGGAGGTGGATTCACCCCTCCACTTT. This encodes CASSASSEVDSPLHF.

The V gene is TRBV6-1, the J gene TRBJ2-7, with TRBD2 as a possible D gene (7 bases). From germline, CDR1 is MNHNS and CDR2 SASEGT. This CDR3 region has 14 residues. V lost 2 bases, J lost 6 bases, and 14 bases lay in between. Here the CDR3 DNA reads TGTGCCAGCAGTGAATTGGCGGGGGCGGGCGAGCAGTACGTC. Translation gives CASSELAGAGEQYV.

The chain couples TRBV6-1 to TRBJ2-3, with 7 bases that match TRBD2. Germline CDR1 and CDR2: MNHNS and SASEGT. With V trimmed by 1 base and J by 6 bases, 4 bases remained unmatched. There are 14 residues in the CDR3. CDR3: CASSEGTRVDTQYF. The CDR3 DNA is TGTGCCAGCAGTGAAGGGACTAGAGTCGATACGCAGTATTTT.

This clone showed up just once. The chain carries TRBV6-1 and TRBJ1-6; D is ambiguous. Trimming took off 1 base at V and 5 bases at J, with 9 bases between the two ends. Germline V CDR1 and CDR2: MNHNS, SASEGT. The CDR3 extends over 15 amino acids. The CDR3 nucleotides read TGTGCCAGCAGTGAAGACGGCGGGGATAATTCACCCCTCCACTTT. Protein product: CASSEDGGDNSPLHF.

The sample holds one count of this clone. The chain employs TRBV6-6 and TRBJ2-1; D is perhaps TRBD2 (6 bases). Germline V gene data show CDR1 as MNHNY and CDR2 as SVGAGI (reference sequence). This CDR3 has 14 amino acids. Deletions cut 2 bases from V and 7 bases from J, with 12 bases between. The CDR3 sequence: CASSYEEGLNEQFF. DNA of the CDR3: TGTGCCAGCAGTTACGAGGAGGGCTTGAATGAGCAGTTCTTC.

The chain employs TRBV5-8 and TRBJ1-5; 7 positions match TRBD1. V dropped 5 bases and J dropped 0; count of bases not matched to a gene: 14. The germline V gene encodes CDR1 SGHTS and CDR2 YDEGEE. The CDR3 is 18 amino acids. CDR3 region: CASREAGGDLFSNQPQHF. The CDR3 nucleotides are TGTGCCAGCAGGGAGGCAGGGGGAGACCTATTTAGCAATCAGCCCCAGCATTTT.

CDR3: CARSEGASGANVLTF. The CDR3 DNA sequence: TGTGCACGGTCCGAGGGGGCCTCTGGGGCCAACGTCCTGACTTTC. The chain has TRBV30 and TRBJ2-6, with TRBD1 matching over 7 bases. Germline-derived CDR1 and CDR2 are GTSNPN and SVGIG (reference sequence). There are 15 residues in the CDR3.

The V call is TRBV30, the J call TRBJ1-5; D remains unclear. This CDR3 region has 13 residues. CDR1 GTSNPN and CDR2 SVGIG come from the germline V gene (reference sequence). V was pared by 2 bases and J by 4 bases, with 9 bases between. CDR3 in DNA: TGTGCCTGGAGTCCCCGGGAAAATCAGCCCCAGCATTTT. As protein: CAWSPRENQPQHF.

J is TRBJ1-6 and V is TRBV19, with no clear D. Germline-derived CDR1 and CDR2 are LNHDA and SQIVND (reference sequence). The V end lost 7 bases, the J end lost 4 bases, and 11 bases lay between the germline ends. The CDR3 has 14 amino acids. The CDR3 region has the DNA TGTGCCAGTACCGAGGGCGTTTATAATTCACCCCTCCACTTT. Translated: CASTEGVYNSPLHF.

The chain couples TRBV6-1 to TRBJ1-4, with 9 bases lining up with TRBD1. Trimming at V came to 0 bases and at J to 7 bases, leaving 3 bases not matched to a gene. The CDR3 extends over 15 amino acids. The germline gives CDR1 MNHNS, CDR2 SASEGT. DNA of the CDR3: TGTGCCAGCAGTGAAGCACAGGGGGCTTTTGAAAAACTGTTTTTT. Protein product: CASSEAQGAFEKLFF.

This clone was detected a few times. The rearrangement joins TRBV19 to TRBJ1-5; D uncertain. This CDR3 is built from 18 residues. V was trimmed by 0 bases and J by 4 bases, leaving 19 bases between them. Germline V gene lookup returns CDR1 LNHDA and CDR2 SQIVND (reference sequence). The CDR3 DNA reads TGTGCCAGTAGTATAGATCATGCGACCCGGTTTAGGAATCAGCCCCAGCATTTT. The encoded protein is CASSIDHATRFRNQPQHF.

The gene calls are TRBV4-1 and TRBJ1-2, with D perhaps matching TRBD1 (5 bases). The germline CDR1 and CDR2 sequences are MGHRA and YSYEKL. Trimming stripped 0 bases from V and 3 bases from J, with 11 bases between. The CDR3 totals 15 residues. CDR3 coding DNA: TGCGCCAGCAGCCAAGAGAGGGGTTACGACTATGGCTACACCTTC. Amino acid sequence: CASSQERGYDYGYTF.

The gene calls are TRBV10-3 and TRBJ1-3; the D is unclear. Trimming cost V 3 bases and J 4 bases, with 13 bases left between them. This CDR3 has 15 amino acids. Germline values: CDR1 ENHRY, CDR2 SYGVKD. In nucleotides, the CDR3 is TGTGCCATCAGTGACCCCCCCCGCACCGGAAACACCATATATTTT. Amino acid sequence: CAISDPPRTGNTIYF.

V is TRBV6-1 and J is TRBJ2-7, with D unresolved. The CDR3 has 11 residues. Germline V gene sequence: CDR1 MNHNS, CDR2 SASEGT. Trimming cost V 6 bases and J 4 bases, with 7 bases left between them. In DNA, the CDR3 is TGTGCCAGCAGAGACCTTTACGAGCAGTACGTC. Translation gives CASRDLYEQYV.

This sequence joins TRBV10-1 and TRBJ1-4; D unresolved. Germline V CDR1 and CDR2: WNHNN, SYGVQD (reference sequence). V was shortened by 6 bases and J by 3 bases, with 17 bases between the two germline ends. The CDR3 runs 16 residues. The CDR3 here is CASSQASSGANEKLFF. CDR3 DNA: TGCGCCAGCAGCCAAGCCTCTAGTGGGGCTAATGAAAAACTGTTTTTT.